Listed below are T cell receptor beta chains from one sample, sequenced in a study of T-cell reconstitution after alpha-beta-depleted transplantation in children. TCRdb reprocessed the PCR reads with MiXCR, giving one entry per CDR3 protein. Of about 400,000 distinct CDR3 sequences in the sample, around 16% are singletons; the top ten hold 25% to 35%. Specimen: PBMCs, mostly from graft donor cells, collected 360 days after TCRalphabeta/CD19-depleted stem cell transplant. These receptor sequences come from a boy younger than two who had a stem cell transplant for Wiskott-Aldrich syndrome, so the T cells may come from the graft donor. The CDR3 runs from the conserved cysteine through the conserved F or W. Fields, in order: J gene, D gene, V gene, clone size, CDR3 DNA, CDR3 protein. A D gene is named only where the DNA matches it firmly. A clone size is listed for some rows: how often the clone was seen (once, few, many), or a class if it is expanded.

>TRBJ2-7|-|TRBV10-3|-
TGTGCCCTCAGTCCAGCTAGACTTTACAGGGATGACTACGAGCAGTACTTC
CALSPARLYRDDYEQYF
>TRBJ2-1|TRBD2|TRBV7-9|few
TGTGCCAGCAGCTCCACCCGGACTAGCGGGAATAAGCAGTTCTTC
CASSSTRTSGNKQFF
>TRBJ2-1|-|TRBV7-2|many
TGTGCCAGCAGCTCTAGGGGAGGGGGGTTATACAATGAGCAGTTCTTC
CASSSRGGGLYNEQFF
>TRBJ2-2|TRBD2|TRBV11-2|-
TGTGCCAGCAGCTCACTCTCAGGGAGGGACACCGGGGAGCTGTTTTTT
CASSSLSGRDTGELFF
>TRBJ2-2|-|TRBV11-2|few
TGTGCCAGCAGCTTAGTCGCTAGGAACACCGGGGAGCTGTTTTTT
CASSLVARNTGELFF
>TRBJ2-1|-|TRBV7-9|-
TGTGCCAGCAGCTCGGGACTTCAATACAATGAGCAGTTCTTC
CASSSGLQYNEQFF
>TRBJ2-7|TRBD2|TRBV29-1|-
TGCAGCGTTGACGGGGGGGCCCACAGCTACGAGCAGTACTTC
CSVDGGAHSYEQYF
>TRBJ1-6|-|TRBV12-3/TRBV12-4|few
TGTGCCAGCAGCCACGGACGGAATTCACCCCTCCACTTT
CASSHGRNSPLHF
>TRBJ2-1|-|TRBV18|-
TGTGCCAGCTCACCACCTAGCGACAATGAGCAGTTCTTC
CASSPPSDNEQFF
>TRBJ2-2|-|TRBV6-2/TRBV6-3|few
TGTGCCAGCGCCCACCGAGCAGGGGAGCTGTTTTTT
CASAHRAGELFF
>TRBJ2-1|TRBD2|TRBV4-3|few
TGCGCCAGCAGCCAAGCTGGGGGGACTACCGGGCGGTTGGAGCAGTTCTTC
CASSQAGGTTGRLEQFF
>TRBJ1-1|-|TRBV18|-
TGTGCCAGCTCACTAGAGTGGTCCATGAACACTGAAGCTTTCTTT
CASSLEWSMNTEAFF
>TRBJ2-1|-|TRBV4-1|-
TGCGCCAGCAGCCACAGCGGAGGCAATGAGCAGTTCTTC
CASSHSGGNEQFF
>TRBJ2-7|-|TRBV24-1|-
TGTGCCACCAGTGCAGGTGGAGGATACGAGCAGTACTTC
CATSAGGGYEQYF
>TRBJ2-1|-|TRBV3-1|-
TGTGCCAGCAGCCAAGCGGTTAGCGTTTACAATGAGCAGTTCTTC
CASSQAVSVYNEQFF
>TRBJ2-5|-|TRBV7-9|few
TGTGCCAGCAGCCCCGGGACTCCAAAAGAGACCCAGTACTTC
CASSPGTPKETQYF
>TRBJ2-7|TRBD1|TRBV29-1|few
TGCAGCGCTTCAAGCCGGGACAGGAAATACGAGCAGTACTTC
CSASSRDRKYEQYF
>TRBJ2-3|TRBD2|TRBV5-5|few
TGTGCCAGCAGCTTGAAGGGCAGCGGGACTCGTCCCACAGATACGCAGTATTTT
CASSLKGSGTRPTDTQYF
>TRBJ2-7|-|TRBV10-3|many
TGTGCCATCAGTGAGTCAGGTGAGCAGTACTTC
CAISESGEQYF
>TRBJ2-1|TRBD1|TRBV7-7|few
TGTGCCAGCAGCTTAGATGGGACAGGGGTCCATGAGCAGTTCTTC
CASSLDGTGVHEQFF
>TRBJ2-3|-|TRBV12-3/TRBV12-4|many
TGTGCCAGCAGTTTAGATGGGGGCACAGATACGCAGTATTTT
CASSLDGGTDTQYF
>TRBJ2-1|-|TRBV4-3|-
TGCGCCAGCAGCCAAGGTTGGGGGAGTAGGACTTACAATGAGCAGTTCTTC
CASSQGWGSRTYNEQFF
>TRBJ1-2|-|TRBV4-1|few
TGCGCCAGCAGCCAAGTCGGGGGCGGCTACACCTTC
CASSQVGGGYTF
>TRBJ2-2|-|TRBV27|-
TGTGCCAGCAGTTTAACCGGCACAGGGTTAACCGGGGAGCTGTTTTTT
CASSLTGTGLTGELFF
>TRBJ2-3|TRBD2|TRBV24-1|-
TGTGCCACCAGTGATACGCGGGAGTTCGGAACAGATACGCAGTATTTT
CATSDTREFGTDTQYF
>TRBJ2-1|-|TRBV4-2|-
TGTGCCAGCAGCCAAGCGTATGGCGGGCGCAGCTCCTACAATGAGCAGTTCTTC
CASSQAYGGRSSYNEQFF
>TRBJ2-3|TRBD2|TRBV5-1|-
TGCGCCAGCAGCTTGTCGCTAGCGGGAGGGCCCCCAGATACGCAGTACTTT
CASSLSLAGGPPDTQYF
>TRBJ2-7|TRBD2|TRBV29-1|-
TGCAGCGTTGAAGCCTTGGGACTAGCGGGGGAAGAGCAGTACTTC
CSVEALGLAGEEQYF
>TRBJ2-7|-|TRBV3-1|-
TGTGCCAGCAGCCAAGGAAGGGGGGCAGTAAGCGAGCAGTACTTC
CASSQGRGAVSEQYF
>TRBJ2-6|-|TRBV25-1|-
TGTGCCAGCAGTGAATTGGAGGACTACTCTGGGGCCAACGTCCTGACTTTC
CASSELEDYSGANVLTF
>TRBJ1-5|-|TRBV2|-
TGTGCCAGCAGTGAATTGGGCAATTGGGGGACGGGCAATCAGCCCCAGCATTTT
CASSELGNWGTGNQPQHF
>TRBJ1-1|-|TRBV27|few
TGTGCCAGCAGTTTATCTCGGCAAATGAACACTGAAGCTTTCTTT
CASSLSRQMNTEAFF
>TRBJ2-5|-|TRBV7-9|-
TGTGCCAGCAGCGTTGAGACCCAGTACTTC
CASSVETQYF
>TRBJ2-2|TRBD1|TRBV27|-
TGTGCCAGCACGGACAGGGTCGGCACCGGGGAGCTGTTTTTT
CASTDRVGTGELFF
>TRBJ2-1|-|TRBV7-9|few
TGTGCCAGCAGCCCCAACGGGCGCCTGCATGGGGAGCAGTTCTTC
CASSPNGRLHGEQFF
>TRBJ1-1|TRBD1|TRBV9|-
TGTGCCAGCAGCGCGGAACCGACAGGGGGCACTGAAGCTTTCTTT
CASSAEPTGGTEAFF
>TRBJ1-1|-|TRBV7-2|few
TGTGCCAGCAGTCGGGCCCTCCAGGGCACTGAAGCTTTCTTT
CASSRALQGTEAFF
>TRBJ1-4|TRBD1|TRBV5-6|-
TGTGCCAGCAGCTTTTTCAGGGACAGCCGACCAACTAATGAAAAACTGTTTTTT
CASSFFRDSRPTNEKLFF
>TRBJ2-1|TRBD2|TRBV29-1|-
TGCAGCGTTGAAGGAGGTCTAGCGGGGTACAATGAGCAGTTCTTC
CSVEGGLAGYNEQFF
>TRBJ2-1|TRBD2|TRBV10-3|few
TGTGCCATCAGTGAGTCTGTACTGACTAGCGGGGACAATGAGCAGTTCTTC
CAISESVLTSGDNEQFF
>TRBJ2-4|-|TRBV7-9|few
TGTGCCAGCAGCTTAGCCGGAGAAGCCAAAAACATTCAGTACTTC
CASSLAGEAKNIQYF
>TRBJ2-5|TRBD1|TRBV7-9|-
TGTGCCAGCAGCCGGGGACAGAGTGGGGCCCAGTACTTC
CASSRGQSGAQYF
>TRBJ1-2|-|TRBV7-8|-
TGTGCCAGCAGCTTAACGGCAGTTGCTGGCTACACCTTC
CASSLTAVAGYTF
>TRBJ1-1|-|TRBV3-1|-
TGTGCCAGCAGCCAAGATACAACAGAAGCTTTCTTT
CASSQDTTEAFF
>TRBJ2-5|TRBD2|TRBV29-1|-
TGCAGCGTTGCTTTACTAGCGGTCCAAGAGACCCAGTACTTC
CSVALLAVQETQYF
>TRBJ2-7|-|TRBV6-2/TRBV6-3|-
TGTGCCAGCAGACGGACTCCTTACGAGCAGTACTTC
CASRRTPYEQYF
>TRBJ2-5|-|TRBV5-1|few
TGCGCCAGCAGCTTACTTAAGGAGACCCAGTACTTC
CASSLLKETQYF
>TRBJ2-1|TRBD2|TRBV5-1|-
TGCGCCAGCAGCTTGCTCCAGCGGGGCTACAATGAGCAGTTCTTC
CASSLLQRGYNEQFF
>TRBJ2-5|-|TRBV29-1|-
TGCAGCGTTGAATGGGTTCAAGAGACCCAGTACTTC
CSVEWVQETQYF
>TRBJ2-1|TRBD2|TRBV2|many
TGTGCCAGCAGTGAAGTTACTAGCGGGACGCCCTACAATGAGCAGTTCTTC
CASSEVTSGTPYNEQFF